This passage covers 3 T cell receptor beta chains from one sample sequenced in a study of blood T cell repertoires in COVID-19. Generated by immunoSEQ multiplex PCR, the TCRdb table keeps only in-frame clones and is missing some. Among fewer than 250,000 clones listed, 84% were seen once. The sample comprised peripheral blood. All receptors derive from a middle-aged man with acute or convalescent COVID-19.

This clone was seen a single time. V gene TRBV5-4 combines with J gene TRBJ2-5, with 10 bases lining up with TRBD2. The CDR3 contains 17 residues. Germline V gives CDR1 SGHNT, CDR2 YYREEE (reference sequence). Trimming cost V 2 bases and J 1 base; bases outside gene matches: 8. CDR3 coding DNA: TGTGCCAGCAGCTTTGAAACGAGACTAGCGGGCCAAGAGACCCAGTACTTC. It translates to CASSFETRLAGQETQYF.

This chain uses TRBV11-3 with TRBJ2-2; D possibly corresponds to TRBD1 (6 bases). The germline CDR1 and CDR2 sequences are SGHNT and YENEEA. This CDR3 region has 17 residues. Trimming left V 5 bases short and J 0 bases short, with 16 bases between. CDR3 in DNA: TGTGCCAGCAGCCAAGCGTTTGGGACATCGAACACCGGGGAGCTGTTTTTT. Translated: CASSQAFGTSNTGELFF.

This sequence joins TRBV5-4 and TRBJ2-3; a weak D match, TRBD2 (7 bases). V shed 2 bases and J shed 3 bases, with 16 bases lying between them. CDR1 SGHNT and CDR2 YYREEE come from the germline V gene (reference sequence). The CDR3 runs to 16 residues. The CDR3 sequence: CASSFSRGGGTDTQYF. The CDR3 DNA follows: TGTGCCAGCAGCTTCTCAAGGGGGGGCGGGACAGATACGCAGTATTTT.